These 21 T cell receptor beta chains came from one sample sequenced in a study of T cell responses to AZD1222 COVID-19 vaccine. The data were produced by immunoSEQ multiplex PCR, yet TCRdb's version contains in-frame clones alone and is incomplete. The sample includes roughly 24,000 clones, over 75% of them seen just once. Sequenced here: peripheral blood, sampled 28 days after the second AZD1222 dose. The receptors were sampled from an adult who received the AZD1222 COVID-19 vaccine.

This clone was observed once. This chain joins TRBV19 and TRBJ2-5; D is unclear. The CDR3 extends over 13 amino acids. Trimming took off 3 bases at V and 4 bases at J, with 9 bases between the two ends. Germline V gene data show CDR1 as LNHDA and CDR2 as SQIVND (reference sequence). The DNA for the CDR3 is TGTGCCAGTAGTATTGGGCTTGGAGAGACCCAGTACTTC. This codes for CASSIGLGETQYF.

The rearrangement joins TRBV7-9 to TRBJ1-2, with 8 nucleotides matching TRBD1. Germline lookup yields CDR1 SEHNR and CDR2 FQNEAQ (reference sequence). Trimming cost V 5 bases and J 4 bases; bases outside gene matches: 6. The CDR3 consists of 14 residues. The DNA for the CDR3 is TGTGCCAGCAGCCGGACAGGGTCAGGCTATGGCTACACCTTC. It encodes CASSRTGSGYGYTF.

This chain joins TRBV12-3 or TRBV12-4 and TRBJ2-7; D not resolved. V was cut by 6 bases and J by 1 base, with 10 bases left in between. The CDR3 sequence is 13 residues long. Here the CDR3 DNA reads TGTGCCAGCAGCCCCGACGGTTCCTACGAGCAGTACTTC. Protein: CASSPDGSYEQYF.

This clone has a single count. The CDR3 DNA reads TGCAGCGTTGAAGATTTTCGCGAGCAGTACTTC. Translated, it gives CSVEDFREQYF. The rearrangement joins TRBV29-1 to TRBJ2-7; no clear D. The germline CDR1 and CDR2 sequences are SQVTM and ANQGSEA. Trimming removed 0 bases from V and 6 bases from J, with 6 bases in between. CDR3 length equals 11 residues.

The chain uses TRBV12-3 or TRBV12-4 and TRBJ2-7; 7 positions match TRBD1. V gave up 2 bases and J gave up 6 bases; unmatched junction bases: 1. This CDR3 comprises 12 residues. CDR3: CASSLSGGEQYF. As DNA, the CDR3 is TGTGCCAGCAGTTTATCAGGGGGCGAGCAGTACTTC.

The chain recombines TRBV6-6 with TRBJ2-6, with D perhaps TRBD2 (5 bases). Germline-derived CDR1 and CDR2 are MNHNY and SVGAGI (reference sequence). Trimming took off 8 bases at V and 3 bases at J, with 17 bases between the two ends. The CDR3 is 16 amino acids. Here the CDR3 DNA reads TGTGCCAGCCGACCGACGGGGATGGATGGGGCCAACGTCCTGACTTTC. Its protein is CASRPTGMDGANVLTF.

The V call is TRBV19, the J call TRBJ1-5; 8 nucleotides agree with TRBD1. V lost 1 base and J lost 0; bases outside the gene matches: 2. Germline CDR1 reads LNHDA; CDR2 reads SQIVND (reference sequence). The CDR3 has 16 amino acids. This CDR3 reads CASSIVRGLSNQPQHF. The CDR3 bases are TGTGCCAGTAGTATAGTCAGGGGGCTTAGCAATCAGCCCCAGCATTTT.

The rearrangement links TRBV5-1 to TRBJ2-3, with TRBD2 matching over 13 bases. The germline V gene has CDR1 SGHRS and CDR2 YFSETQ. The CDR3 contains 18 residues. The V and J ends lost 2 bases and 4 bases, in that order; junction bases with no gene match: 10. The CDR3 DNA follows: TGCGCCAGCAGCTTCAATCCGGGACTAGCGGGGAGGTCAGATACGCAGTATTTT. Protein: CASSFNPGLAGRSDTQYF.

This chain uses TRBV7-2 with TRBJ2-7; D possibly corresponds to TRBD1 (5 bases). CDR3 length equals 14 residues. The V end lost 6 bases, the J end lost 2 bases, and 14 bases lay between the germline ends. Per the germline V gene, CDR1 is SGHTA and CDR2 is FQGNSA. This CDR3 reads CASRLGQATYEQYF. The CDR3, as DNA: TGTGCCAGCAGACTGGGGCAGGCAACCTACGAGCAGTACTTC.

This clone showed up just once. This rearrangement joins TRBV28 to TRBJ2-7; 9 nucleotides align to TRBD1. V was pared by 11 bases and J by 8 bases, with 16 bases of the junction left unmatched. The length of the CDR3 is 14 residues. Per germline, CDR1 MDHEN and CDR2 SYDVKM. CDR3 DNA sequence: TGTGCCTATTCATACCGGGACAGGGAATACAAGCAGTACTTC. This translates into CAYSYRDREYKQYF.

The J gene is TRBJ2-5, the V gene TRBV27; D not resolved. CDR3 length: 14 residues. V lost 0 bases and J 7 bases, leaving 12 bases between the germline ends. Germline CDR1 MNHEY, CDR2 SMNVEV (reference sequence). The CDR3 sequence is CASSLSEAFGTQYF. In nucleotides, the CDR3 is TGTGCCAGCAGTTTATCTGAGGCATTCGGGACCCAGTACTTC.

The chain combines TRBV6-5 with TRBJ2-7; D gene uncertain. With 0 bases removed from V and 4 bases from J, the gap between germline ends came to 16 bases. The CDR3 has 16 amino acids. Germline loops: CDR1 MNHEY, CDR2 SVGAGI. CDR3 amino acids: CASSYSGSRLPYEQYF. The CDR3 nucleotides read TGTGCCAGCAGTTACTCGGGCAGCCGGCTTCCATACGAGCAGTACTTC.

This chain uses TRBV4-1 with TRBJ1-1; unclear D gene. Germline CDR1 MGHRA, CDR2 YSYEKL. The length of the CDR3 is 15 residues. The ends were cut back, 0 bases at V and 4 bases at J, with 12 bases in the middle. CDR3 DNA sequence: TGCGCCAGCAGCCAAGAAAGTGGGTTTGGCACTGAAGCTTTCTTT. As protein: CASSQESGFGTEAFF.

This sequence joins TRBV19 and TRBJ1-2; the match to TRBD1 covers 7 bases. Losses at the gene ends were 5 bases for V and 2 bases for J; bases not matched to a gene: 2. Germline V gene lookup returns CDR1 LNHDA and CDR2 SQIVND (reference sequence). The CDR3 loop spans 13 amino acids. The CDR3 DNA reads as TGTGCCAGTAGTCTACAGGGGAACTATGGCTACACCTTC. This translates into CASSLQGNYGYTF. The full variable domain, completed using reference TRBV19 and TRBJ1-2, is DGGITQSPKYLFRKEGQNVTLSCEQNLNHDAMYWYRQDPGQGLRLIYYSQIVNDFQKGDIAEGYSVSREKKESFPLTVTSAQKNPTAFYLCASSLQGNYGYTFGSGTRLTVV.

The rearrangement joins TRBV7-8 to TRBJ1-2; D is unresolved. The CDR3 consists of 14 residues. Germline values: CDR1 SGHVS, CDR2 FQNEAQ. The V gene lost 5 bases and the J gene lost 6 bases, with 16 bases spanning the gap. The CDR3 loop reads CASSPMTGRDGYTF. CDR3 bases: TGTGCCAGCAGCCCGATGACCGGGCGGGATGGCTACACCTTC.

The chain employs TRBV9 and TRBJ2-7, with D maybe TRBD1 (5 bases). CDR1 and CDR2 (germline): SGDLS, YYNGEE. Trimming took off 0 bases at V and 3 bases at J, with 10 bases between the two ends. This CDR3 spans 14 amino acids. The CDR3 region has the DNA TGTGCCAGCAGCGTAGATCAGGGCTACTACGAGCAGTACTTC. This translates into CASSVDQGYYEQYF.

CDR3 in amino acids: CASSQVPGGFGNQPQHF. CDR3 in DNA: TGCGCCAGCAGCCAAGTCCCAGGGGGCTTCGGCAATCAGCCCCAGCATTTT. The gene calls are TRBV4-1 and TRBJ1-5; 8 bases fit TRBD1. The CDR3 totals 17 residues. Germline V lookup: CDR1 MGHRA, CDR2 YSYEKL. J gave up 2 bases and V 1 base, and 7 bases lay outside the gene matches.

This chain joins TRBV15 and TRBJ2-7, with D tentatively TRBD1 (7 bases). The germline V and J ends were trimmed by 4 bases and 8 bases, with 15 bases remaining between them. The CDR3 sequence is 13 residues long. The germline V gene encodes CDR1 LNHNV and CDR2 YYDKDF (reference sequence). In DNA form, the CDR3 reads TGTGCCACCAGCACCCCTCCAGGGGGGCAGCAGTACTTC. It encodes CATSTPPGGQQYF.

The chain employs TRBV7-9 and TRBJ1-2; D unresolved. This CDR3 region has 13 residues. Germline values: CDR1 SEHNR, CDR2 FQNEAQ (reference sequence). The V end was cut by 2 bases, the J end by 8 bases, with 12 bases between. The CDR3 region has the DNA TGTGCCAGCAGCTTACCGGGAGTATGGGGCTACACCTTC. Translating it yields CASSLPGVWGYTF.

V gene TRBV4-2 combines with J gene TRBJ1-4; tentatively, D is TRBD1 (6 bases). The V end was cut by 5 bases, the J end by 5 bases, with 15 bases between. The CDR3 consists of 15 residues. Germline assignment: CDR1 LGHNA and CDR2 YNFKEQ. The CDR3 DNA follows: TGTGCCAGCAGCAAACAGGGTTTTTCCAATGAAAAACTGTTTTTT. This encodes CASSKQGFSNEKLFF.

The chain joins TRBV18 to TRBJ2-5; TRBD1 or TRBD2 may be the D gene (5 bases each). The CDR3 is made up of 15 amino acids. The germline gives CDR1 KGHSH, CDR2 LQKENI. V was shortened by 0 bases and J by 5 bases, with 13 bases between the two germline ends. CDR3 sequence reads: CASSPPVSGTETQYF. In DNA, the CDR3 is TGTGCCAGCTCACCACCGGTTTCAGGGACGGAGACCCAGTACTTC.